The text below deals with one T cell receptor (beta chain). This sample was taken from a study of cytomegalovirus exposure and HLA in healthy donors. CDR1 and CDR2 from the germline V gene are LGHNA and YNFKEQ. This CDR3 has 15 residues. After removal of 0 bases from V and 1 base from J, the junction contained 0 bases not matched to a gene. Vbeta (60) and Jbeta (13) primers were used in the PCR. Profiled with immunoSEQ multiplex PCR; TCRdb holds only in-frame clones, not every one. The sample shows about 98,000 clones, around 80% of them seen only once. The source of this sequence is a human donor in good health. Sequencing was done on a sample of PBMCs. J is TRBJ2-5 and V is TRBV4-2, with 9 bases that match TRBD2. The CDR3 DNA follows: TGTGCCAGCAGCCAAGAGACTAGCGGCCAAGAGACCCAGTACTTC. Amino acid sequence: CASSQETSGQETQYF.